This T cell receptor (beta chain) was identified during a study of cytomegalovirus exposure and HLA in healthy donors. The overall study: A later analysis reported the same platform for the 100 to 150 validation repertoires and the roughly 700 first-cohort repertoires. Overall study findings and caveats: It was found in a later analysis that first-cohort TCR clusters tended to co-occur in the 90 to 150 validation repertoires. 164 TCR beta chains were listed as cytomegalovirus-associated. Most sequenced TCRs were rare (though some public TCRs occurred in many donors).

Generated by immunoSEQ multiplex PCR, the TCRdb table keeps only in-frame clones and is missing some. The sample has 180,000 or so clones; around 80% are singletons. V lost 0 bases and J 6 bases, leaving 7 bases between the germline ends. The CDR3 sequence is 13 residues long. Germline lookup yields CDR1 SGHRS and CDR2 YFSETQ. Worth noting for this clone: What it binds is unknown.

Material: PBMCs. This chain uses TRBV5-1 with TRBJ2-1; D may be TRBD2 (6 bases). The clonotype comes from a woman aged 25 to 39 in good health and CMV-seropositive. CDR3 DNA sequence: TGCGCCAGCAGCTTGGGACTAGTCAATGAGCAGTTCTTC. Its translation: CASSLGLVNEQFF.